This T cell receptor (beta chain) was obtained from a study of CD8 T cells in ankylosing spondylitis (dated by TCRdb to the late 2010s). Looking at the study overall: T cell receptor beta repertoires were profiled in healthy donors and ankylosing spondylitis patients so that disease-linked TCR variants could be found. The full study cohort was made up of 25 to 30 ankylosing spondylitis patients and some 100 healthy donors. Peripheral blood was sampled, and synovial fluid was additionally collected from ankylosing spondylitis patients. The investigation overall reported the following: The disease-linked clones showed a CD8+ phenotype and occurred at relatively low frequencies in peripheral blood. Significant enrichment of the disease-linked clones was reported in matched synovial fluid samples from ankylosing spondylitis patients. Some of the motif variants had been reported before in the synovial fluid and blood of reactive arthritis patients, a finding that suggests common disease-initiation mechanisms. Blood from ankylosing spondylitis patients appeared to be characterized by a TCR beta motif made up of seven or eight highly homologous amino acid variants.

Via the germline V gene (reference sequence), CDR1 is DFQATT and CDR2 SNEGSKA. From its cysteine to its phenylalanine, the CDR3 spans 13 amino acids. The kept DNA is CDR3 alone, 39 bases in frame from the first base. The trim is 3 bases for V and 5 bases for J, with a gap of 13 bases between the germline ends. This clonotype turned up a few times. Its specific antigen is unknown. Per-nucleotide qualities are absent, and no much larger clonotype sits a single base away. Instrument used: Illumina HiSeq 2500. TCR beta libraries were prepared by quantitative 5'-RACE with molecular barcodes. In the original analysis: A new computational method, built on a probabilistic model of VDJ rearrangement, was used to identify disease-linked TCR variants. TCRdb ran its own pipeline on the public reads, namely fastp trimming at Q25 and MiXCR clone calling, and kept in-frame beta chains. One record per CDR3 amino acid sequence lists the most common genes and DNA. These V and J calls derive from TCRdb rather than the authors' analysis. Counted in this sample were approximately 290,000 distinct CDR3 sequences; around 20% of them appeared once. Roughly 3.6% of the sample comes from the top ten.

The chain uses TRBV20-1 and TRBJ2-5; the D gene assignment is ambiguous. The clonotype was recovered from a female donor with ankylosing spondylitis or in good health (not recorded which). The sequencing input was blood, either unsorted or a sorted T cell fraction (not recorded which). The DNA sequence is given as TGCAGTGCTAGTGGGCCGTCTCGGGAGACCCAGTACTTC. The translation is CSASGPSRETQYF.